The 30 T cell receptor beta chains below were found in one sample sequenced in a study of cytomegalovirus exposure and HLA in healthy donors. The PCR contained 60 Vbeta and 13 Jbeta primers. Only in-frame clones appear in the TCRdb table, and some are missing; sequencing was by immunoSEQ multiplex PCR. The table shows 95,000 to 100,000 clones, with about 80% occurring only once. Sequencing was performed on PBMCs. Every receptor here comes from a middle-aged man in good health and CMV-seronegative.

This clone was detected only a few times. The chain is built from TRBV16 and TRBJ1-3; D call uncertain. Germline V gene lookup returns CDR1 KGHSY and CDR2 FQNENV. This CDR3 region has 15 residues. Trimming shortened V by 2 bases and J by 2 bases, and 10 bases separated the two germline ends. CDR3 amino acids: CASSQTRQTGNTIYF. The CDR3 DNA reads TGTGCCAGCAGCCAAACTAGGCAGACTGGAAACACCATATATTTT.

The DNA for the CDR3 is TGTGCCAGCAGTTTTGTAAATTCACCCCTCCACTTT. This gives the protein CASSFVNSPLHF. The V and J genes are TRBV27 and TRBJ1-6; D gene uncertain. CDR3 length: 12 amino acids. Per the germline V gene, CDR1 is MNHEY and CDR2 is SMNVEV (reference sequence). V lost 3 bases to trimming and J lost 7 bases, with 4 bases between them.

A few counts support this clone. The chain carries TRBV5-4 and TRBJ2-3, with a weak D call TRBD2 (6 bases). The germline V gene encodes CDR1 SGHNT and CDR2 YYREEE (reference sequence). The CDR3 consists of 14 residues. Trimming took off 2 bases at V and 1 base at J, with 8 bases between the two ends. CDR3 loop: CASSFGTRTDTQYF. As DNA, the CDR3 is TGTGCCAGCAGCTTCGGGACTCGCACAGATACGCAGTATTTT.

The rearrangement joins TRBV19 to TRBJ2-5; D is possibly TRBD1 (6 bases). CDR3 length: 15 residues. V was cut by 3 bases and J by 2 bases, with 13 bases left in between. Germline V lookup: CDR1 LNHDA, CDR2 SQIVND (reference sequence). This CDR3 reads CASSIRERGQETQYF. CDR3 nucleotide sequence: TGTGCCAGTAGTATTAGGGAGAGGGGGCAAGAGACCCAGTACTTC.

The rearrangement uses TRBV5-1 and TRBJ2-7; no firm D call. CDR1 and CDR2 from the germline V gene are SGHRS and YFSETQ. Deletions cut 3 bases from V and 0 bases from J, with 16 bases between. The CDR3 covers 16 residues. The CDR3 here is CASSYTRGLGSYEQYF. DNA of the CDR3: TGCGCCAGCAGCTACACCCGAGGCCTAGGCTCCTACGAGCAGTACTTC.

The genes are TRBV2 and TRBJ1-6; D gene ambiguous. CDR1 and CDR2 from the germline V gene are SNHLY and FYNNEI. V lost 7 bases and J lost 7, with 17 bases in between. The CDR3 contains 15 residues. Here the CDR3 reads CASKEGRRTNSPLHF. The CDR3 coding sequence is TGTGCCAGCAAAGAGGGCAGGCGGACCAATTCACCCCTCCACTTT.

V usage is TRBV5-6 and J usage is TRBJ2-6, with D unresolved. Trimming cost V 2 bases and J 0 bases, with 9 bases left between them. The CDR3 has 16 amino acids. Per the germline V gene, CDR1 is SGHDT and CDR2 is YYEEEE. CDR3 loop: CASSFYSYSGANVLTF. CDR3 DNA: TGTGCCAGCAGCTTCTACAGCTACTCTGGGGCCAACGTCCTGACTTTC.

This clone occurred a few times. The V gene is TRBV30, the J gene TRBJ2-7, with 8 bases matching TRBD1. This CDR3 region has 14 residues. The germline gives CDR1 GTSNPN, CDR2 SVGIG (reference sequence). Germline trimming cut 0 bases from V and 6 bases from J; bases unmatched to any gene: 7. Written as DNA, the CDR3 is TGTGCCTGGAGTGTACGCAGGGGGCGAGGCGAGCAGTACTTC. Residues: CAWSVRRGRGEQYF.

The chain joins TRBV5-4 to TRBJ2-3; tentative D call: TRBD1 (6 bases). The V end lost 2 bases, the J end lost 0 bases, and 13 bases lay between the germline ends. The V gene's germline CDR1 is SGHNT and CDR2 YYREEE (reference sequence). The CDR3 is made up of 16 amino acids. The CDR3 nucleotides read TGTGCCAGCAGCTTACCCGGGACAAAAAGCACAGATACGCAGTATTTT. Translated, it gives CASSLPGTKSTDTQYF.

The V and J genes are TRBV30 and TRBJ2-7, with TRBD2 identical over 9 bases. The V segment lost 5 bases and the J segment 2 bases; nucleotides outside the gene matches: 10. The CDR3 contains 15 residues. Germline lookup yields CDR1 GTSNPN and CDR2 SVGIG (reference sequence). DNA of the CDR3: TGTGCCTGGGCGATCGGGGCTAGCGGGGCCTACGAGCAGTACTTC. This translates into CAWAIGASGAYEQYF.

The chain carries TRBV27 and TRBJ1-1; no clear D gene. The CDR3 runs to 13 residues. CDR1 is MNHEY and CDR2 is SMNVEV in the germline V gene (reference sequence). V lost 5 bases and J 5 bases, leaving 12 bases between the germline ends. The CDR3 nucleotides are TGTGCCAGCAGTAAATGGCCGGGAACTGAAGCTTTCTTT. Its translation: CASSKWPGTEAFF.

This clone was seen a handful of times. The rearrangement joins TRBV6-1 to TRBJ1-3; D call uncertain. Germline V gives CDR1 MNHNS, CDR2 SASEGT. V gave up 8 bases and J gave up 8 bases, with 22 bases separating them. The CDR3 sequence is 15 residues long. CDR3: CASVPVLVKVDTIYF. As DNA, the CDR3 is TGTGCCAGCGTACCCGTCCTTGTTAAAGTAGACACCATATATTTT.

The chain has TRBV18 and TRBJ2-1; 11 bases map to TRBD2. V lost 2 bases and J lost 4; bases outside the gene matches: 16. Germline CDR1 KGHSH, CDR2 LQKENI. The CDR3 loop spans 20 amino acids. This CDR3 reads CASSPNRELAGADPYNEQFF. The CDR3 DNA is TGTGCCAGCTCACCAAACAGGGAACTAGCGGGGGCAGATCCGTACAATGAGCAGTTCTTC.

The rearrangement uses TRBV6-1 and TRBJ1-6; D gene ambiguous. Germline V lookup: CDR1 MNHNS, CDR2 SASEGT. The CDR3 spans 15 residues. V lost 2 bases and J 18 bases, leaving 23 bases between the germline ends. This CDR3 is CASSELNSPQYSPHF. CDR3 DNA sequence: TGTGCCAGCAGTGAATTGAACAGTCCACAATATAGTCCCCACTTT.

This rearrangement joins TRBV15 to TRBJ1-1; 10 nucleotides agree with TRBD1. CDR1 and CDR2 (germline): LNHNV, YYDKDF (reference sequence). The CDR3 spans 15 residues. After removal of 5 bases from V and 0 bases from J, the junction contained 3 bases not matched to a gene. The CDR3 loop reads CATSGGTGVNTEAFF. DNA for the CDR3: TGTGCCACCAGCGGGGGGACAGGGGTGAACACTGAAGCTTTCTTT.

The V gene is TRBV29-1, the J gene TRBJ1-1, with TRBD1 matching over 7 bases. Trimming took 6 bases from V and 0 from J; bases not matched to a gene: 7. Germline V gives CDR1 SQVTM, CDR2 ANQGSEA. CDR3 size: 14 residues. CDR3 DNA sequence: TGCAGCGTCGGGGACAGACCTATGAACACTGAAGCTTTCTTT. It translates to CSVGDRPMNTEAFF.

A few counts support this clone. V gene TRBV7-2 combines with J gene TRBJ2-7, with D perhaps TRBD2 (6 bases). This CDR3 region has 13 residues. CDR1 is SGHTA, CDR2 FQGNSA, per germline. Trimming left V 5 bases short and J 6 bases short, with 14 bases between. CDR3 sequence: CASSVGGEVEQYF. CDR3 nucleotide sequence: TGTGCCAGCAGCGTAGGAGGGGAGGTCGAGCAGTACTTC.

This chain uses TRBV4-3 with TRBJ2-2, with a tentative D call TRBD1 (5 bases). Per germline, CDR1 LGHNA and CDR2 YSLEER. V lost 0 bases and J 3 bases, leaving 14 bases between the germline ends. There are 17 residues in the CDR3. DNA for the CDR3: TGCGCCAGCAGCCAAGATCCAAGGGGTGGGCACACCGGGGAGCTGTTTTTT. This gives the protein CASSQDPRGGHTGELFF.

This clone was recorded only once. Written as DNA, the CDR3 is TGTGCCAGCCAGGGACAGCTCCTGAACACTGAAGCTTTCTTT. Its protein product is CASQGQLLNTEAFF. The V gene is TRBV14, the J gene TRBJ1-1; 7 bases map to TRBD1. The CDR3 is 14 residues long. V lost 8 bases, J lost 0 bases, and 6 bases stayed unmatched. Germline CDR1 and CDR2: SGHDN and FVKESK.

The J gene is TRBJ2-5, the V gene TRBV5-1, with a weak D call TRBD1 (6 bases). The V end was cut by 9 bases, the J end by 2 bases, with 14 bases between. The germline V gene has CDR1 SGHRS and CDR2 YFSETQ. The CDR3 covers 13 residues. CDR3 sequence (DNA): TGCGCCACCACGCCGGACAGTCAAGAGACCCAGTACTTC. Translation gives CATTPDSQETQYF.

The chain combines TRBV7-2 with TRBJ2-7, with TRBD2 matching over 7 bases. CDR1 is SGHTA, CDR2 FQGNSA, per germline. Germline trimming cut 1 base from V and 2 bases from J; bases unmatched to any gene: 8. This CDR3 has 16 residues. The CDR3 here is CASSLVRTSDTYEQYF. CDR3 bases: TGTGCCAGCAGCTTAGTGCGGACTAGTGATACCTACGAGCAGTACTTC.

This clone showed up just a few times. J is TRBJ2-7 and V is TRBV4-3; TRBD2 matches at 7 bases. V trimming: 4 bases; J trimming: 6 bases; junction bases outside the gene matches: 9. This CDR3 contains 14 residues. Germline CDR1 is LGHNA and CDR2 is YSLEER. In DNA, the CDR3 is TGCGCCAGCAGCCTAAGAGGAGGGGAGGGCGAGCAGTACTTC. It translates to CASSLRGGEGEQYF.

The CDR3 nucleotides read TGCGCCAGCAGCCAAGGACTAGCGTCGGTCGAGCAGTACTTC. Protein: CASSQGLASVEQYF. The chain carries TRBV4-1 and TRBJ2-7; 8 bases map to TRBD2. The CDR3 spans 14 residues. V trimming: 1 base; J trimming: 6 bases; junction bases outside the gene matches: 5. Germline values: CDR1 MGHRA, CDR2 YSYEKL.

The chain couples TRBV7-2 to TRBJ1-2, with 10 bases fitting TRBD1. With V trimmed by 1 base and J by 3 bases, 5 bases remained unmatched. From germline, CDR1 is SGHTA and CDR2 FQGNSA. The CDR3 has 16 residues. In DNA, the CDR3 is TGTGCCAGCAGCTTAGGGGGGACAGGGGTCGACTATGGCTACACCTTC. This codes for CASSLGGTGVDYGYTF.

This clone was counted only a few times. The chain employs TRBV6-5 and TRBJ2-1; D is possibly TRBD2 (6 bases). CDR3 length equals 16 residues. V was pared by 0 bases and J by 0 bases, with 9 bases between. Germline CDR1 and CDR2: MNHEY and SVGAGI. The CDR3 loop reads CASSYSSGRSYNEQFF. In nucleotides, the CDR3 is TGTGCCAGCAGTTACTCCAGCGGGCGCTCCTACAATGAGCAGTTCTTC.

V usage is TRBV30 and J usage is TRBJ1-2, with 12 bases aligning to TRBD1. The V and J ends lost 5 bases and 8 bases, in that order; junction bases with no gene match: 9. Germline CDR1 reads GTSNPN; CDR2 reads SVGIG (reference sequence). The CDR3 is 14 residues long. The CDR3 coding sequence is TGTGCCTGGGGAAGGGACAGGGGGCTGGGCGGCTACACCTTC. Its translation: CAWGRDRGLGGYTF.

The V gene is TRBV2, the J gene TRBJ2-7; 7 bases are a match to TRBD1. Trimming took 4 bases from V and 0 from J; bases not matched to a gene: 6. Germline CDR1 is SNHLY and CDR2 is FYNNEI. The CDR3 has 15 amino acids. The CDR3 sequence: CASSGQGLSSYEQYF. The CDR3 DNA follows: TGTGCCAGCAGTGGACAGGGTTTAAGCTCCTACGAGCAGTACTTC.

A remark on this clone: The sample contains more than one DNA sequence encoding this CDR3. The CDR3 loop is CASSQGQGTNEQFF. The CDR3 DNA follows: TGCGCCAGCAGCCAAGGACAGGGTACCAATGAGCAGTTCTTC. The chain couples TRBV4-1 to TRBJ2-1, with 7 bases that match TRBD1. The CDR3 runs to 14 residues. Germline lookup yields CDR1 MGHRA and CDR2 YSYEKL. J was trimmed by 6 bases and V by 1 base; bases with no gene match: 3.

The chain's CDR3 is CASSQEAAGRRNEQFF. The CDR3 nucleotides read TGTGCCAGCAGCCAAGAGGCAGCGGGGCGCCGCAATGAGCAGTTCTTC. J is TRBJ2-1 and V is TRBV4-2; 7 positions agree with TRBD2. CDR1 and CDR2 (germline): LGHNA, YNFKEQ. The CDR3 loop spans 16 amino acids. With 0 bases clipped from V and 6 bases from J, the junction kept 8 bases outside the gene matches.

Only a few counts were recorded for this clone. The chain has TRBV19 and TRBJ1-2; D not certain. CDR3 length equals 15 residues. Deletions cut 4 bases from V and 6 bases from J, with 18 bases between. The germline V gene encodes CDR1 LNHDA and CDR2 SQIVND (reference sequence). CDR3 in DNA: TGTGCCAGTAGTACCCTCGACGGGGAAATTAATGGCTACACCTTC. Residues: CASSTLDGEINGYTF.